These 19 T cell receptor beta chains were sequenced from one sample in a study of beta chain features in type 1 diabetes. Whole-study findings and limits: Within each of all four CD4+ subsets, Type 1 diabetes patients had TCRB CDR3s that were moderately but significantly shorter.

Reverse transcription of all isolated RNA meant that expressed TCRB transcripts were sequenced. TCRdb's table, derived via immunoSEQ multiplex PCR, lists solely in-frame clones and lacks some. Of around 280,000 clones detected, over 12% appear once; the ten largest clones hold roughly 0.015%. These receptors' antigens are unknown. The sample comprised naive CD4+ T cells from blood. The source of these receptors is a man younger than 35 with type 1 diabetes.

The rearrangement joins TRBV9 to TRBJ1-6; TRBD1 is a possible D gene (5 bases). The CDR3 consists of 14 residues. V lost 3 bases and J lost 13, with 17 bases in between. CDR1 is SGDLS and CDR2 is YYNGEE in the germline V gene. CDR3 protein: CASSARQGHRPLHF. The DNA of the CDR3 is TGTGCCAGCAGCGCGCGCCAGGGCCACCGGCCCCTCCACTTT.

V usage is TRBV2 and J usage is TRBJ2-2, with D perhaps matching TRBD1 (5 bases). The CDR3 has 14 amino acids. CDR1 is SNHLY and CDR2 is FYNNEI in the germline V gene. The V gene lost 4 bases and the J gene lost 1 base, with 7 bases spanning the gap. The CDR3: CASSAQGNTGELFF. The CDR3 nucleotides are TGTGCCAGCAGTGCCCAGGGGAACACCGGGGAGCTGTTTTTT.

The rearrangement joins TRBV21-1 to TRBJ2-5; the table's D call, TRBD1, was not checked against the DNA. TRBV21-1 is a pseudogene locus. The CDR3 is 12 amino acids. This chain's CDR3 is CASSTTKETQYF. The CDR3, as DNA: TGTGCCAGCAGCACCACAAAGGAGACCCAGTACTTC.

The chain links TRBV9 to TRBJ2-1; 10 nucleotides agree with TRBD2. The CDR3 contains 16 residues. The germline gives CDR1 SGDLS, CDR2 YYNGEE. The trim removed 1 base at V and 3 bases at J, leaving 4 bases unmatched. CDR3 amino acids: CASSVLGLAVYNEQFF. The CDR3 DNA sequence: TGTGCCAGCAGCGTATTAGGACTAGCGGTCTACAATGAGCAGTTCTTC.

This chain connects TRBV30 to TRBJ2-1, with 8 bases identical to TRBD2. This CDR3 has 12 residues. With 0 bases clipped from V and 10 bases from J, the junction kept 2 bases outside the gene matches. The germline gives CDR1 GTSNPN, CDR2 SVGIG (reference sequence). CDR3 sequence: CAWSVGGREQFF. In DNA form, the CDR3 reads TGTGCCTGGAGTGTGGGCGGGAGGGAGCAGTTCTTC.

In this sample, this clone turned up a few times. The chain recombines TRBV4-3 with TRBJ2-7; maybe TRBD2 (5 bases). With 0 bases removed from V and 3 bases from J, the gap between germline ends came to 6 bases. The germline gives CDR1 LGHNA, CDR2 YSLEER. The CDR3 totals 13 residues. The CDR3 nucleotides read TGCGCCAGCAGCCAAGATCGGGACTACGAGCAGTACTTC. As protein: CASSQDRDYEQYF.

This clone was detected only a few times. J is TRBJ1-5 and V is TRBV19, with a possible D match to TRBD1 (6 bases). The CDR3 is made up of 14 amino acids. Trimming removed 7 bases at V and 3 bases at J, with 13 bases between. CDR1 and CDR2 from the germline V gene are LNHDA and SQIVND (reference sequence). CDR3 amino acids: CASNRPGDNQPQHF. The CDR3 region has the DNA TGTGCCAGTAACCGTCCAGGGGACAATCAGCCCCAGCATTTT.

CDR3: CASSSRGRTDTQYF. In DNA, the CDR3 is TGTGCCAGCAGCTCCAGGGGGCGAACAGATACGCAGTATTTT. The chain joins TRBV7-9 to TRBJ2-3; 8 bases are a match to TRBD1. This CDR3 spans 14 amino acids. V was pared by 4 bases and J by 3 bases, with 3 bases of the junction left unmatched. In germline, CDR1 is SEHNR, CDR2 FQNEAQ (reference sequence).

This clone turned up a few times. The V and J genes are TRBV19 and TRBJ1-4; TRBD1 matches at 7 bases. Germline lookup yields CDR1 LNHDA and CDR2 SQIVND (reference sequence). The J segment lost 7 bases and the V segment lost 3 bases, leaving 2 bases of the junction unmatched. This CDR3 is 13 amino acids long. CDR3 region: CASSINRGEKLFF. The CDR3 DNA reads TGTGCCAGTAGTATCAACAGGGGTGAAAAACTGTTTTTT.

V gene TRBV6-6 combines with J gene TRBJ2-7, with 10 bases that match TRBD1. CDR1 and CDR2 (germline): MNHNY, SVGAGI (reference sequence). After removal of 5 bases from V and 7 bases from J, the junction contained 8 bases not matched to a gene. The CDR3 has 14 amino acids. The CDR3 spells CASSDRGQSVEQYF. Here the CDR3 DNA reads TGTGCCAGCAGTGACAGGGGGCAGTCAGTGGAGCAGTACTTC.

The chain is built from TRBV5-4 and TRBJ2-5; TRBD2 agrees at 10 bases. J lost 4 bases, V lost 4 bases, and 13 bases had no gene match. The CDR3 runs to 17 residues. Germline V gene data show CDR1 as SGHNT and CDR2 as YYREEE (reference sequence). The DNA of the CDR3 is TGTGCCAGCAGCCGAGGGGCTAGCGGGGGTGCCCCAGAGACCCAGTACTTC. The encoded protein is CASSRGASGGAPETQYF.

The rearrangement links TRBV4-1 to TRBJ1-5, with D possibly TRBD1 on 5 matching bases. The V end lost 1 base, the J end lost 3 bases, and 16 bases lay between the germline ends. The CDR3 is 17 amino acids. Germline V gene sequence: CDR1 MGHRA, CDR2 YSYEKL. DNA for the CDR3: TGCGCCAGCAGCCAAGGCCCCCAGGGCCAGGCCAATCAGCCCCAGCATTTT. It is translated as CASSQGPQGQANQPQHF.

The chain recombines TRBV7-9 with TRBJ2-7, with 10 bases fitting TRBD1. Germline-derived CDR1 and CDR2 are SEHNR and FQNEAQ (reference sequence). This CDR3 comprises 15 residues. J lost 6 bases, V lost 0 bases, and 5 bases had no gene match. The CDR3 DNA follows: TGTGCCAGCAGCTTAGCCGGGACAGGGGCGGTCGAGCAGTACTTC. Its translation is CASSLAGTGAVEQYF.

The rearrangement uses TRBV5-1 and TRBJ1-5; possible D gene TRBD1, 5 bases. V dropped 0 bases and J dropped 3 bases, with 10 bases sitting between them. The CDR3 spans 15 residues. Germline V lookup: CDR1 SGHRS, CDR2 YFSETQ. This CDR3 is CASSLGPGINQPQHF. The CDR3 DNA sequence: TGCGCCAGCAGCTTGGGTCCAGGGATCAATCAGCCCCAGCATTTT. Combining the CDR3 with reference TRBV5-1 and TRBJ1-5 gives the whole variable domain KAGVTQTPRYLIKTRGQQVTLSCSPISGHRSVSWYQQTPGQGLQFLFEYFSETQRNKGNFPGRFSGRQFSNSRSEMNVSTLELGDSALYLCASSLGPGINQPQHFGDGTRLSIL.

This clone occurred a few times. CDR3 nucleotide sequence: TGTGCCAGCAGCTTAGGCTATCCCGGGGATACGCAGTATTTT. Translating it yields CASSLGYPGDTQYF. V gene TRBV7-2 combines with J gene TRBJ2-3; D gene unclear. CDR1 is SGHTA, CDR2 FQGNSA, per germline. CDR3 length: 14 residues. Between the trimmed V and J ends, which lost 1 base and 6 bases, there was a span of 11 bases.

The chain is built from TRBV6-5 and TRBJ2-5; TRBD2 might be the D (6 bases). The CDR3 has 13 amino acids. Trimming pared 4 bases from V and 5 bases from J, leaving 11 bases between. CDR1 and CDR2 from the germline V gene are MNHEY and SVGAGI. Here the CDR3 DNA reads TGTGCCAGCAGTTTGGAGGGAGCGGAGACCCAGTACTTC. Amino acid sequence: CASSLEGAETQYF.

This clone was seen only a few times. This chain uses TRBV9 with TRBJ2-1, with TRBD2 matching over 10 bases. Germline V gene sequence: CDR1 SGDLS, CDR2 YYNGEE. Germline trimming cut 3 bases from V and 2 bases from J; bases unmatched to any gene: 2. The CDR3 extends over 15 amino acids. Written as DNA, the CDR3 is TGTGCCAGCAGCGCCACTAGCGGGGCCTACAATGAGCAGTTCTTC. Its translation is CASSATSGAYNEQFF.

This clone was counted between two and nine times. V is TRBV6-5 and J is TRBJ2-2; D ambiguous. V lost 7 bases to trimming and J lost 5 bases, with 11 bases between them. This CDR3 comprises 13 residues. CDR1 and CDR2 from the germline V gene are MNHEY and SVGAGI. The DNA of the CDR3 is TGTGCCAGCACTCCCCAGTATACCGGGGAGCTGTTTTTT. It yields the protein CASTPQYTGELFF.

J is TRBJ1-6 and V is TRBV28, with D possibly TRBD1 on 5 matching bases. The CDR3 has 15 amino acids. With 3 bases removed from V and 9 bases from J, the gap between germline ends came to 15 bases. CDR1 and CDR2 (germline): MDHEN, SYDVKM. The DNA of the CDR3 is TGTGCCAGCAGTTTGCCGCCTCCAGGGTCTTCACCCCTCCACTTT. The encoded protein is CASSLPPPGSSPLHF.